This T cell receptor beta chain was sequenced in a study of blood T cells in healthy people across ages. The germline V and J ends were trimmed by 2 bases and 8 bases, with 12 bases remaining between them. The CDR3 totals 13 residues. Germline V CDR1 and CDR2: SGHAT, FQDESV (reference sequence). Together with a sample-barcoded 5' primer, a J-beta primer mix was included in a second PCR lasting roughly 6 to 12 cycles. One entry per CDR3 protein, called by TCRdb with MiXCR from the 5' RACE reads. The sample carries 1.5 million to 2 million distinct CDR3 sequences, less than 50% recorded once. The V call is TRBV11-1, the J call TRBJ1-2; D is perhaps TRBD1 (5 bases). The source of this sequence is a middle-aged woman in good health. What was sequenced was blood. The CDR3 loop reads CASSLHGTGGYTF. The CDR3 DNA is TGTGCCAGCAGCTTACACGGGACGGGAGGCTACACCTTC.